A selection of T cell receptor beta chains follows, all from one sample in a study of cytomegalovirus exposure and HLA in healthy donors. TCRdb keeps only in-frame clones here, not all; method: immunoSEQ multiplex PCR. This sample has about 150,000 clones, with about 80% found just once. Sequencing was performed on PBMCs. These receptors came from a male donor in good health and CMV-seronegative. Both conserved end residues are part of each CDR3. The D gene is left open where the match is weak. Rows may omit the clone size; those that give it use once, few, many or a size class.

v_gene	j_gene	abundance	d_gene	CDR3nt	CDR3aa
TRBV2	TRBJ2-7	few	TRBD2	TGTGCCAGCAGCGTGACTAGCGGGAGGAGCTCCTACGAGCAGTACTTC	CASSVTSGRSSYEQYF
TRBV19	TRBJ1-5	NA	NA	TGTGCCAGTAGTCCAACCGGGACAATAAGCAATCAGCCCCAGCATTTT	CASSPTGTISNQPQHF
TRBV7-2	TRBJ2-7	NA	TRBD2	TGTGCCAGCAGCTTCCGACTAGCGCGGTACGAGCAGTACTTC	CASSFRLARYEQYF
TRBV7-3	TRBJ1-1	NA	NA	TGTGCCAGCAGCTTATTTGGGGGGACTGAAGCTTTCTTT	CASSLFGGTEAFF
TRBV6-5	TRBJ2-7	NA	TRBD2	TGTGCCAGCAGGTGGACCGGGGGGTCCGAGCAGTACTTC	CASRWTGGSEQYF
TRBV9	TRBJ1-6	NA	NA	TGTGCCAGCAGCGTAGATGCAGGGGCGCTAGGGTCACCCCTCCACTTT	CASSVDAGALGSPLHF
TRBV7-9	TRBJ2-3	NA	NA	TGTGCCAGCAGCCCCAGTCAGATCACAGATACGCAGTATTTT	CASSPSQITDTQYF
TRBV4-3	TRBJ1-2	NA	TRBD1	TGCGCCAGCAGCCCGGATCCGGGACAGGGGGTCTATGGCTACACCTTC	CASSPDPGQGVYGYTF
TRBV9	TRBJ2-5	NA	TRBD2	TGTGCCAGCAGCGTAGGACTAGCGGGAGGGGAGACCCAGTACTTC	CASSVGLAGGETQYF
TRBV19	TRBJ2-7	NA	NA	TGTGCCAGTAGTATAGTGGGCATCAAATACGAGCAGTACTTC	CASSIVGIKYEQYF
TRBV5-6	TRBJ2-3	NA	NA	TGTGCCAGCAGCTTGGGGGCTGGCACAGATACGCAGTATTTT	CASSLGAGTDTQYF
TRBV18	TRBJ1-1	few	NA	TGTGCCAGCTCCCCAGGACAGCTGGGGATGAACACTGAAGCTTTCTTT	CASSPGQLGMNTEAFF
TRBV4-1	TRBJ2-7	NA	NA	TGCGCCAGCAGCCAGGGCAGGGACATATACGAGCAGTACTTC	CASSQGRDIYEQYF
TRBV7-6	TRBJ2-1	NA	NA	TGTGCCAGCACCCTAGCTTACCCTGGGGGGAATGAGCAGTTCTTC	CASTLAYPGGNEQFF
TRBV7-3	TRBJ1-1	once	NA	TGTGCCAGCAGCTTACAAGGGGCAGGCACTGAAGCTTTCTTT	CASSLQGAGTEAFF
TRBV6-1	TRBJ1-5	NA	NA	TGTGCCAGCAGTGAAATGGGGCAGTATAGCAATCAGCCCCAGCATTTT	CASSEMGQYSNQPQHF
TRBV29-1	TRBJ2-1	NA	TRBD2	TGCAGCGTTGTGGGGGGGACTAGCGGGAGAGCTGGTTACAATGAGCAGTTCTTC	CSVVGGTSGRAGYNEQFF
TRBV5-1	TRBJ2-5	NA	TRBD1	TGCGCCAGCAGCCGAAAAACAGGGGGCCTCAGTGAGACCCAGTACTTC	CASSRKTGGLSETQYF
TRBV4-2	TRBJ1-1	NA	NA	TGTGCCAGCAGCCTCCGGACAGAAGCGAACACTGAAGCTTTCTTT	CASSLRTEANTEAFF
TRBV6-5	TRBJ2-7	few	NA	TGTGCCAGCAGTTTCGGGCAGGGTCTCTACGAGCAGTACTTC	CASSFGQGLYEQYF
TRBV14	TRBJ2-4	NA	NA	TGTGCCAGCAGCCAAAATCGGGGACTGGCCAAAAACATTCAGTACTTC	CASSQNRGLAKNIQYF
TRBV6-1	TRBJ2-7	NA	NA	TGTGCCAGCGCTAGAGTCAGGGGAGACGAGCAGTACTTC	CASARVRGDEQYF
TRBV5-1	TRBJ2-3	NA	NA	TGCGCCAGCAGCTTGGCCGTAGCAGATACGCAGTATTTT	CASSLAVADTQYF
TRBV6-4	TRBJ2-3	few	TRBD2	TGTGCCAGCAGTGTTTCCGGGACTAGCGTGGCAGATACGCAGTATTTT	CASSVSGTSVADTQYF
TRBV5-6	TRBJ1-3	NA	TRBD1	TGTGCCAGCAGCCGGGACAGCTCTGGAAACACCATATATTTT	CASSRDSSGNTIYF
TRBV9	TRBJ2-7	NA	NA	TGTGCCAGCAGCGTAGGAGGCAGAAACTACGAGCAGTACTTC	CASSVGGRNYEQYF
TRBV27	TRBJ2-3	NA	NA	TGTGCCAGCAGTTTATCCTATGGCACAGATACGCAGTATTTT	CASSLSYGTDTQYF
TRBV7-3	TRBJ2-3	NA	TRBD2	TGTGCCAGCAGCTTAAGGGCGGGACTAGCGGGAGCGGCGCAAGATACGCAGTATTTT	CASSLRAGLAGAAQDTQYF
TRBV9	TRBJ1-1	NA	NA	TGTGCCAGCAGCGTAGTTCCGGGTTCCACTGAAGCTTTCTTT	CASSVVPGSTEAFF
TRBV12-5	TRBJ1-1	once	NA	TGTGCTAGTGGTCCACCTACTTTCAGGGTCGACACTGAAGCTTTCTTT	CASGPPTFRVDTEAFF
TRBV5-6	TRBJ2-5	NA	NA	TGTGCCAGCAGCCAATCAGGGGTTTTAGAGACCCAGTACTTC	CASSQSGVLETQYF
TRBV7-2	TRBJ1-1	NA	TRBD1	TGTGCCAGCAGCTTAACTACAGGGGCGCCGAACACTGAAGCTTTCTTT	CASSLTTGAPNTEAFF
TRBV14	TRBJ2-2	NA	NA	TGTGCCAGCAGCCCTAGGTTGTACACCGGGGAGCTGTTTTTT	CASSPRLYTGELFF
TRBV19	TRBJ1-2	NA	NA	TGTGCCAGTAGTCCCCGGACAGCCGATGGCTACACCTTC	CASSPRTADGYTF
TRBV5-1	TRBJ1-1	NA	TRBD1	TGCGCCAGCAGCGAGGACAGGCTGAACACTGAAGCTTTCTTT	CASSEDRLNTEAFF
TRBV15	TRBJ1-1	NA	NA	TGTGCCACCAGCACAACCAGATCAATGAACACTGAAGCTTTCTTT	CATSTTRSMNTEAFF
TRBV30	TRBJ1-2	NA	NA	TGTGCCGGGGGAGGGGAATATGGCTACACCTTC	CAGGGEYGYTF
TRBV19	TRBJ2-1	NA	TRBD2	TGTGCCAGTAGTATTGGACTAGCGGCCTACAATGAGCAGTTCTTC	CASSIGLAAYNEQFF
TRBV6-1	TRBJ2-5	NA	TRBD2	TGTGCCAGCAGTGAATCTGTAGCGGGGAGCCAAGAGACCCAGTACTTC	CASSESVAGSQETQYF
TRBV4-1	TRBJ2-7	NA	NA	TGCGCCAGCAGCCGAGCTAGCGCGGTAGCCTACGAGCAGTACTTC	CASSRASAVAYEQYF